Listed below are T cell receptor beta chains from one sample, sequenced in a study of T cells in Graves' hyperthyroidism and ophthalmopathy. TCRdb re-derived calls from the multiplex PCR reads in MiXCR, one entry per CDR3 protein. The repertoire holds fewer than 650,000 distinct CDR3 sequences, with around 13% as singletons. The sequencing sample was made of blood. These receptors were taken from a middle-aged woman with Graves' hyperthyroidism. The conserved cysteine and the conserved F or W are not part of the CDR3 here.

V	J	CDR3
TRBV7-8	TRBJ2-7	ASSLGPGAQLAGQTYEQY
TRBV6-1	TRBJ2-3	ASSEVGGGSTDTQY
TRBV20-1	TRBJ2-7	SARGVAGGMTYEQY
TRBV3-1	TRBJ2-7	ASSQLSGPYEQY
TRBV20-1	TRBJ2-3	SARDPQDTQY
TRBV6-1	TRBJ1-6	ASSYRDSPLH
TRBV6-2/TRBV6-3	TRBJ1-5	ASRLDGYSNQPQH
TRBV28	TRBJ2-3	ASSRLKTSTDTQY
TRBV28	TRBJ1-4	ASSSAGTSDEKLF
TRBV6-1	TRBJ2-1	ASTTLNEQF
TRBV20-1	TRBJ2-3	SASMSASGTDTQY
TRBV20-1	TRBJ2-7	SARVAGLAGGIEQY
TRBV18	TRBJ1-2	ASSPGGTASYGYT
TRBV5-1	TRBJ2-2	ASSPIAGADGELF
TRBV24-1	TRBJ2-3	ATSGQGKVPDTQY
TRBV3-1	TRBJ2-1	ASSLRGGEQF
TRBV6-2/TRBV6-3	TRBJ1-2	ASRGHGTGGYT
TRBV4-1	TRBJ2-7	ASSQERVSIYEQY
TRBV12-3/TRBV12-4	TRBJ1-5	ASTFGGMAQH
TRBV3-1	TRBJ1-2	ASSQAHVYGYT
TRBV6-7	TRBJ1-4	ASTSDRDIIRQMGEKLF
TRBV29-1	TRBJ1-4	SVQRGVNEKLF
TRBV7-9	TRBJ1-3	ASSYARQPGNTIY